This T cell receptor beta chain was observed in a study of CD8 T cells in Susac syndrome (dated by TCRdb to between 2018 and 2020). With respect to the entire study: Of the Susac syndrome patients who were sequenced, roughly 6 had clinically active disease and eight were in clinical remission. At blood withdrawal, Susac syndrome patients were either therapy-naive, taking corticosteroids (in some cases with IVIg as well), or taking IVIg alone. Repertoire sequencing was used to test whether CD8+ T cell activation and differentiation in Susac syndrome was antigen driven. Beyond this particular receptor, the publication reports: In the CD4+ T cell repertoire of Susac syndrome patients, clonal expansion was not detected. The TCR sequencing and HLA analysis was acknowledged to have included a relatively small number of individuals.

Peripheral blood CD8+ and CD4+ T cells from healthy donors, Susac syndrome patients and multiple sclerosis patients were profiled by high-throughput TCR beta sequencing. Recently defined diagnostic criteria for definite or probable disease were met by the Susac syndrome patients. Bulk CD8+ and CD4+ T cells were purified magnetically by negative isolation, whereas CD8+ TEMRA cells were enriched by FACS. Blood was drawn into EDTA tubes, processed within 24 hours, and PBMCs were isolated by density gradient centrifugation. PBMCs destined for TCR sequencing were cryopreserved in liquid nitrogen and later thawed in a 37 °C water bath. Purity of sorted or isolated CD4+, CD8+ and CD8+ TEMRA cells was at least 90%. RNA was extracted with the RNeasy kit and roughly 0.5 to 1 ug was reverse transcribed using random hexamers. TCR beta CDR3 regions were amplified with the immunoSEQ multiplex PCR assay covering 54 Vbeta and 13 Jbeta segments. PCR amplification bias was corrected by using a synthetic template baseline for primer optimization and computational correction. As for how the authors treated the data: Reads were annotated to V, D and J genes per IMGT and analyzed with immunoSEQ Analyzer, keeping only productive sequences. To calculate clonality, Shannon entropy was normalized by log2 of the number of productive unique sequences and then subtracted from one. Public and private clones were assessed among the 100 most prevalent clones of each patient and control. Clones were defined as Susac-specific if absent from the healthy and MS cohorts, from roughly 1,100 published viral clones and from other ImmuneACCESS disease sequences. In-frame beta chains were kept once TCRdb had trimmed the public reads at Q25 with fastp and called clones with MiXCR. A single entry per CDR3 protein holds the most common genes and DNA from its merged rows. It is TCRdb's table, rather than the study itself, that gives the V and J calls and clone size. This sample gives some 160,000 distinct CDR3 sequences in total; around 94% of them show up just once. The ten largest clones represent around 0.11% of the sample.

Remarks on this clonotype: This clone's antigen is unknown. No base quality information exists; no much larger clone differs at one position.

This receptor was obtained from a human donor with Susac syndrome. What was sequenced was CD4+ T cells from PBMCs.

The CDR3 in this case is CASSVDLAGEQYF. The DNA sequence follows: TGTGCCAGCAGCGTAGATCTCGCGGGCGAGCAGTACTTC. The rearranged segments are TRBV9 and TRBJ2-7; a tentative D match to TRBD2 spans 5 bases. V lost 0 bases and J lost 6 bases; the stretch between them is 10 bases long. The cysteine opens and the phenylalanine closes a CDR3 of 13 amino acids. Only CDR3 DNA remains: 39 bases, in frame from the first base. CDR1 and CDR2 (SGDLS, YYNGEE) derive from the germline V gene. With all but the CDR3 taken from the reference TRBV9 and TRBJ2-7 genes, the full variable domain is: DSGVTQTPKHLITATGQRVTLRCSPRSGDLSVYWYQQSLDQGLQFLIQYYNGEERAKGNILERFSAQQFPDLHSELNLSSLELGDSALYFCASSVDLAGEQYFGPGTRLTVT.